The entry that follows covers one T cell receptor (beta chain) sequence. No antigen is known for it. Germline CDR1 reads SGHNT; CDR2 reads YYREEE (reference sequence). The CDR3 is 14 residues long. This sample is drawn from a study of CXCR3-negative and CXCR3-positive naive CD8 T cells. General study findings and limits: Naive cells with CXCR3 showed TRB CDR3s that were more hydrophobic than those in CXCR3-negative naive cells.

The authors prepared UMI-labeled TRB cDNA libraries by 5' RACE. Each CDR3 protein gets one entry in TCRdb, which reprocessed the 5' RACE reads and gives no DNA. The record lists about 110,000 distinct CDR3 sequences, of which the ten most abundant hold 0.3% to 0.4%. The genes are TRBV5-4 and TRBJ2-2; the D call from TCRdb, TRBD1, cannot be confirmed without DNA. The TCR was taken from a human donor in good health. Some clones in this sample may be carry-over from other donors' samples. The specimen sequenced was naive CXCR3+ CD8+ T cells from blood. Indicated subset: CD45RO-CCR7+CD27+CD95- naive CD8+ T cells expressing CXCR3 (TNR3+). The CDR3 here is CASSLTGLTGELFF.